A single sample gave rise to the 30 T cell receptor beta chains below, sequenced in a study of CD8+ T cells in alopecia areata. cDNA serving as the sequencing template came from extracted, reverse transcribed RNA. Produced via immunoSEQ multiplex PCR; TCRdb's table is partial and in-frame only. This table holds about 91,000 clones, 35% to 50% found once. Sequences were obtained from CD4+ T cells sorted from blood. These receptors were collected from a human donor with alopecia areata.

This clone was seen a single time. V usage is TRBV5-1 and J usage is TRBJ1-6; 8 nucleotides line up with TRBD1. Losses at the gene ends were 0 bases for V and 5 bases for J; bases not matched to a gene: 4. Germline assignment: CDR1 SGHRS and CDR2 YFSETQ. The CDR3 is 16 residues long. The CDR3 nucleotides read TGCGCCAGCAGCTTGGATGGACAGGGAAATAATTCACCCCTCCACTTT. Translated, it gives CASSLDGQGNNSPLHF.

This clone was counted a few times. The V gene is TRBV29-1, the J gene TRBJ1-5; the D is unclear. The ends were cut back, 5 bases at V and 2 bases at J, with 13 bases in the middle. The germline V gene encodes CDR1 SQVTM and CDR2 ANQGSEA. This CDR3 is 14 amino acids long. CDR3 coding DNA: TGCAGCGTTCAGGAGGGCGCGGGCAATCAGCCCCAGCATTTT. Protein product: CSVQEGAGNQPQHF.

This clone has only a few counts. The rearrangement joins TRBV29-1 to TRBJ2-5; D not resolved. Trimming removed 5 bases from V and 4 bases from J, with 8 bases in between. Germline assignment: CDR1 SQVTM and CDR2 ANQGSEA. There are 11 residues in the CDR3. In DNA form, the CDR3 reads TGCAGCGTTAGAGAGGCAGAGACCCAGTACTTC. It is translated as CSVREAETQYF.

The CDR3 reads CAWLDNSPLHF. The CDR3 DNA is TGTGCCTGGCTGGATAATTCACCCCTCCACTTT. The rearrangement joins TRBV30 to TRBJ1-6; D is unclear. The V end was cut by 5 bases, the J end by 5 bases, with 4 bases between. Germline V gives CDR1 GTSNPN, CDR2 SVGIG (reference sequence). The CDR3 is 11 amino acids. The full variable domain, rest sourced from reference TRBV30 and TRBJ1-6, is SQTIHQWPATLVQPVGSPLSLECTVEGTSNPNLYWYRQAAGRGLQLLFYSVGIGQISSEVPQNLSASRPQDRQFILSSKKLLLSDSGFYLCAWLDNSPLHFGNGTRLTVT.

The V gene is TRBV11-3, the J gene TRBJ1-5, with 8 nucleotides matching TRBD1. V shed 5 bases, J shed 3 bases, and the junction held 6 bases outside the gene matches. CDR1 SGHNT and CDR2 YENEEA come from the germline V gene. This CDR3 has 15 amino acids. In DNA, the CDR3 is TGTGCCAGCAGCGCCGGGACAGGACCCAATCAGCCCCAGCATTTT. It yields the protein CASSAGTGPNQPQHF.

This clone showed up just a few times. The genes are TRBV27 and TRBJ2-4, with D perhaps given as TRBD1 or TRBD2 (7 bases each). This CDR3 comprises 14 residues. V gave up 11 bases and J gave up 3 bases, with 17 bases separating them. The V gene's germline CDR1 is MNHEY and CDR2 SMNVEV (reference sequence). The CDR3 loop is CAPRGGQHKNIQYF. CDR3 sequence (DNA): TGTGCCCCGAGGGGGGGACAGCACAAAAACATTCAGTACTTC.

This clone appeared a few times. The gene calls are TRBV14 and TRBJ2-5, with D possibly TRBD2 on 7 matching bases. The CDR3 has 14 amino acids. From germline, CDR1 is SGHDN and CDR2 FVKESK. The V and J ends lost 7 bases and 6 bases respectively, with 18 bases between them. The CDR3 DNA reads as TGTGCCAGCACAGAAGGGGGGGCCACAAAGACCCAGTACTTC. It codes for CASTEGGATKTQYF.

V gene TRBV29-1 combines with J gene TRBJ2-2, with 9 bases that match TRBD1. This CDR3 has 14 residues. The V and J ends lost 0 bases and 5 bases, in that order; junction bases with no gene match: 1. The germline gives CDR1 SQVTM, CDR2 ANQGSEA. CDR3 loop: CSVEDGQGTGELFF. CDR3 DNA: TGCAGCGTTGAAGATGGACAGGGGACCGGGGAGCTGTTTTTT.

The chain employs TRBV29-1 and TRBJ2-3, with TRBD2 identical over 9 bases. The CDR3 is 13 amino acids. Germline V lookup: CDR1 SQVTM, CDR2 ANQGSEA. V lost 6 bases and J lost 4; bases outside the gene matches: 5. For the CDR3, the DNA is TGCAGCGTCGGACTAGCGTTTCCAGATACGCAGTATTTT. Translated, it gives CSVGLAFPDTQYF.

The chain combines TRBV29-1 with TRBJ1-6; D remains ambiguous. Germline CDR1 and CDR2: SQVTM and ANQGSEA. V lost 7 bases and J lost 2, with 12 bases in between. This CDR3 has 14 amino acids. The CDR3 DNA follows: TGCAGCGCGACTTCAGCCGCCTATAATTCACCCCTCCACTTT. Its translation: CSATSAAYNSPLHF.

CDR3 region: CSVLGTENQPQHF. The CDR3 coding sequence is TGCAGCGTGCTGGGGACAGAGAATCAGCCCCAGCATTTT. V gene TRBV29-1 combines with J gene TRBJ1-5; 7 bases match TRBD1. V trimming: 6 bases; J trimming: 4 bases; junction bases outside the gene matches: 6. Germline CDR1 is SQVTM and CDR2 is ANQGSEA. This CDR3 spans 13 amino acids.

The chain employs TRBV7-9 and TRBJ1-6; D is ambiguous. Germline CDR1 reads SEHNR; CDR2 reads FQNEAQ (reference sequence). V gave up 4 bases and J gave up 17 bases, with 15 bases separating them. The length of the CDR3 is 12 residues. CDR3 residues: CASSSLDGPIHF. The CDR3 region has the DNA TGTGCCAGCAGCTCACTTGACGGACCAATCCACTTT. Using reference TRBV7-9 and TRBJ1-6 for the parts outside the CDR3, the full variable domain is DTGVSQNPRHKITKRGQNVTFRCDPISEHNRLYWYRQTLGQGPEFLTYFQNEAQLEKSRLLSDRFSAERPKGSFSTLEIQRTEQGDSAMYLCASSSLDGPIHFGNGTRLTVT.

The chain is built from TRBV6-5 and TRBJ1-2; D unclear. Germline V lookup: CDR1 MNHEY, CDR2 SVGAGI. The CDR3 sequence is 13 residues long. The ends were cut back, 0 bases at V and 6 bases at J, with 8 bases in the middle. The CDR3 DNA reads TGTGCCAGCAGTTACTCGAGGACGGATGGCTACACCTTC. Its translation is CASSYSRTDGYTF.

There are a few counts of this clone. This rearrangement joins TRBV23-1 to TRBJ1-2; unclear D gene. TRBV23-1 is an open reading frame whose function is uncertain. This CDR3 is 14 amino acids long. Trimming cost V 0 bases and J 3 bases, with 8 bases left between them. The CDR3 loop is CASSQSTDDYGYTF. DNA for the CDR3: TGCGCCAGCAGTCAATCAACCGATGACTATGGCTACACCTTC.

The V and J genes are TRBV5-1 and TRBJ2-5; D unresolved. The CDR3 consists of 14 residues. The V gene's germline CDR1 is SGHRS and CDR2 YFSETQ. V was cut by 0 bases and J by 3 bases, with 9 bases left in between. The CDR3 DNA reads TGCGCCAGCAGCTTGGACCCAGGTGAAGAGACCCAGTACTTC. As protein: CASSLDPGEETQYF.

The gene calls are TRBV14 and TRBJ2-7; 10 bases match TRBD1. The CDR3 loop spans 15 amino acids. Germline V gene data show CDR1 as SGHDN and CDR2 as FVKESK. Germline trimming cut 2 bases from V and 1 base from J; bases unmatched to any gene: 2. In DNA, the CDR3 is TGTGCCAGCAGCCAACGGGGACAGGGGTCCTACGAGCAGTACTTC. Translation gives CASSQRGQGSYEQYF.

V usage is TRBV14 and J usage is TRBJ2-1; D is ambiguous. Germline-derived CDR1 and CDR2 are SGHDN and FVKESK. The CDR3 contains 12 residues. V shed 4 bases and J shed 6 bases, with 7 bases lying between them. CDR3 DNA: TGTGCCAGCAGCCCCGGGCCCAATGAGCAGTTCTTC. Translated, it gives CASSPGPNEQFF.

This clone was counted a single time. The rearrangement joins TRBV15 to TRBJ2-1; D is uncertain. In germline, CDR1 is LNHNV, CDR2 YYDKDF (reference sequence). V lost 5 bases to trimming and J lost 9 bases, with 14 bases between them. The CDR3 runs to 13 residues. In nucleotides, the CDR3 is TGTGCCACCAGCGGGGTGGTAGTCCTTGAGCAGTTCTTC. As protein: CATSGVVVLEQFF.

This clone has more than one count but fewer than ten. This chain uses TRBV29-1 with TRBJ2-5, with D maybe TRBD1 (5 bases). Trimming removed 6 bases at V and 1 base at J, with 15 bases between. Germline CDR1 reads SQVTM; CDR2 reads ANQGSEA. This CDR3 contains 14 residues. Written as DNA, the CDR3 is TGCAGCGTGCCAGACAGAATCGCCCAAGAGACCCAGTACTTC. This sequence encodes CSVPDRIAQETQYF.

The chain uses TRBV29-1 and TRBJ1-5; 10 bases line up with TRBD1. V dropped 6 bases and J dropped 2; count of bases not matched to a gene: 4. Germline CDR1 and CDR2: SQVTM and ANQGSEA. CDR3 length: 14 amino acids. The CDR3 sequence is CSVGGTGGNQPQHF. CDR3 DNA sequence: TGCAGCGTGGGGGGGACAGGGGGCAATCAGCCCCAGCATTTT.

This chain joins TRBV7-2 and TRBJ2-7, with D perhaps TRBD1 (6 bases). Germline CDR1 and CDR2: SGHTA and FQGNSA. The CDR3 covers 13 residues. Deletions cut 3 bases from V and 4 bases from J, with 10 bases between. CDR3 region: CASSLIQGYEQYF. Written as DNA, the CDR3 is TGTGCCAGCAGCTTGATACAGGGTTACGAGCAGTACTTC.

The genes are TRBV30 and TRBJ1-2, with D uncertain. The CDR3 runs to 14 residues. Trimming shortened V by 2 bases and J by 3 bases, and 13 bases separated the two germline ends. Germline CDR1 and CDR2: GTSNPN and SVGIG (reference sequence). In DNA, the CDR3 is TGTGCCTGGAGTCCGGGGAAGGTAGACTATGGCTACACCTTC. It yields the protein CAWSPGKVDYGYTF.

This chain links TRBV4-3 with TRBJ2-5; D not certain. The CDR3 totals 14 residues. V was pared by 0 bases and J by 2 bases, with 7 bases between. CDR1 and CDR2 from the germline V gene are LGHNA and YSLEER. CDR3 region: CASSQERTQETQYF. The CDR3 DNA is TGCGCCAGCAGCCAAGAGAGGACGCAAGAGACCCAGTACTTC.

The rearrangement links TRBV4-2 to TRBJ1-5, with a possible D match to TRBD1 (6 bases). The CDR3 totals 15 residues. V shed 4 bases and J shed 4 bases, with 14 bases lying between them. CDR1 is LGHNA, CDR2 YNFKEQ, per germline. The CDR3 is CASSPRNRDNQPQHF. In DNA, the CDR3 is TGTGCCAGCAGCCCGAGAAACAGGGATAATCAGCCCCAGCATTTT.

The chain uses TRBV6-5 and TRBJ2-4; possibly TRBD1 for D (6 bases). V lost 0 bases and J lost 7, with 16 bases in between. Germline V gene sequence: CDR1 MNHEY, CDR2 SVGAGI. This CDR3 spans 16 amino acids. For the CDR3, the DNA is TGTGCCAGCAGTTACTCGAGGCAGGGGAGAGGGAACATTCAGTACTTC. Translated, it gives CASSYSRQGRGNIQYF.

The chain couples TRBV30 to TRBJ1-1; 7 bases line up with TRBD1. The V segment lost 0 bases and the J segment 8 bases; nucleotides outside the gene matches: 6. The germline gives CDR1 GTSNPN, CDR2 SVGIG (reference sequence). The CDR3 is made up of 13 amino acids. CDR3 sequence: CAWSVTGRAEAFF. For the CDR3, the DNA is TGTGCCTGGAGTGTGACAGGGAGGGCGGAAGCTTTCTTT. Drawing the rest from reference TRBV30 and TRBJ1-1, the complete variable domain is SQTIHQWPATLVQPVGSPLSLECTVEGTSNPNLYWYRQAAGRGLQLLFYSVGIGQISSEVPQNLSASRPQDRQFILSSKKLLLSDSGFYLCAWSVTGRAEAFFGQGTRLTVV.

This clone turned up a few times. The CDR3 bases are TGTGCCAGCAGCTTCGGGAAAACTAATTCACCCCTCCACTTT. Its protein is CASSFGKTNSPLHF. V usage is TRBV7-9 and J usage is TRBJ1-6; D uncertain. In germline, CDR1 is SEHNR, CDR2 FQNEAQ (reference sequence). The ends were cut back, 3 bases at V and 6 bases at J, with 9 bases in the middle. This CDR3 contains 14 residues.

This rearrangement joins TRBV27 to TRBJ1-2; TRBD1 might be the D (5 bases). The ends were cut back, 4 bases at V and 6 bases at J, with 6 bases in the middle. In germline, CDR1 is MNHEY, CDR2 SMNVEV (reference sequence). This CDR3 spans 11 amino acids. The CDR3 coding sequence is TGTGCCAGCAGTTCAGGGCATGGCTACACCTTC. Its protein product is CASSSGHGYTF.

This chain joins TRBV4-2 and TRBJ1-2, with 8 bases matching TRBD1. The CDR3 is 15 amino acids. CDR1 and CDR2 (germline): LGHNA, YNFKEQ. J was trimmed by 4 bases and V by 0 bases; bases with no gene match: 4. For the CDR3, the DNA is TGTGCCAGCAGCCAAGACGGGACAGGCCTCTATGGCTACACCTTC. Translating it yields CASSQDGTGLYGYTF.

The genes are TRBV30 and TRBJ2-7, with a tentative D call TRBD1 (5 bases). The CDR3 length is 13 residues. The V gene's germline CDR1 is GTSNPN and CDR2 SVGIG (reference sequence). With 0 bases removed from V and 1 base from J, the gap between germline ends came to 7 bases. The CDR3 region is CAWSVYRSYEQYF. In nucleotides, the CDR3 is TGTGCCTGGAGTGTTTACAGGTCCTACGAGCAGTACTTC.